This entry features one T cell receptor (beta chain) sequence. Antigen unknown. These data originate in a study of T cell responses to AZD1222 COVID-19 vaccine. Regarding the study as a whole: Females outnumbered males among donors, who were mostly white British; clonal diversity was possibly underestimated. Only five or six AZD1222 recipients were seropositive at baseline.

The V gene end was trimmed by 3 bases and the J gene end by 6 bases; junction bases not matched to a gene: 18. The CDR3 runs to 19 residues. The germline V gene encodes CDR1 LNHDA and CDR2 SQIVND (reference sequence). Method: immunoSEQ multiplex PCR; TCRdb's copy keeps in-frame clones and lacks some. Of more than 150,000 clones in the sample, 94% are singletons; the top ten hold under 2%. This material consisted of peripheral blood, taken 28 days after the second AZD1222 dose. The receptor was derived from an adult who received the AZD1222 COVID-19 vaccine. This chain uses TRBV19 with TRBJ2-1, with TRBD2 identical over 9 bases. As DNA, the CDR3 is TGTGCCAGTAGTATTAACCGTTTGGGGGGACTAGCTTCTTTCAATGAGCAGTTCTTC. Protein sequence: CASSINRLGGLASFNEQFF.